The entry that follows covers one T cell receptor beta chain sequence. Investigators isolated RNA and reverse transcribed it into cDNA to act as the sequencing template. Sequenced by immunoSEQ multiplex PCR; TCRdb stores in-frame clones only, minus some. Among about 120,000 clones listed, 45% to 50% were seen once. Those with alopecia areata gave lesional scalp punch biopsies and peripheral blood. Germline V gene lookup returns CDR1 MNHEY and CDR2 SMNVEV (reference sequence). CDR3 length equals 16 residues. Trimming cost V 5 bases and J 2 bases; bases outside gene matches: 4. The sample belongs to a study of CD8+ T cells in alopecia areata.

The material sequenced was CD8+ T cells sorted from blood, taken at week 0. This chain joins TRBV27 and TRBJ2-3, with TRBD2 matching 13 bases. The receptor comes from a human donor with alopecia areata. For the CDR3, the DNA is TGTGCCAGCAGTCTCGGACTAGCGGGGGTCACAGATACGCAGTATTTT. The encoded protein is CASSLGLAGVTDTQYF.